This TCR beta chain was retrieved from a study of cytomegalovirus exposure and HLA in healthy donors. Trimming left V 2 bases short and J 7 bases short, with 19 bases between. This CDR3 comprises 16 residues. The V gene's germline CDR1 is MNHNS and CDR2 SASEGT. A word on this clone: Its antigen is as yet unknown.

Study results and caveats: Relative to the approximately 630-donor mean, N-insertions were reportedly fewer in an Asian-associated ancestry cluster in a later analysis. Most observed TCR sequences were rare, whereas some public TCRs were detected in many donors. HLA-A and HLA-B allele assignments for most subjects were reportedly predicted accurately using TCR beta sequences. Some V segments could not be told apart, so they were left out, TRBV6-2 and TRBV6-3 among them.

The PCR used 60 Vbeta and 13 Jbeta primers. Some clones are missing from TCRdb's copy, which holds only in-frame ones; the method was immunoSEQ multiplex PCR. In the table there are 150,000 or so clones, around 70% of which are singletons. The sequencing input was PBMCs. The TCR originated in a male donor in good health and CMV-seronegative. The chain is built from TRBV6-1 and TRBJ2-3, with a possible D match to TRBD2 (6 bases). CDR3 sequence reads: CASSETGARLEHTQYF. Written as DNA, the CDR3 is TGTGCCAGCAGTGAAACGGGAGCGAGACTCGAACATACGCAGTATTTT.